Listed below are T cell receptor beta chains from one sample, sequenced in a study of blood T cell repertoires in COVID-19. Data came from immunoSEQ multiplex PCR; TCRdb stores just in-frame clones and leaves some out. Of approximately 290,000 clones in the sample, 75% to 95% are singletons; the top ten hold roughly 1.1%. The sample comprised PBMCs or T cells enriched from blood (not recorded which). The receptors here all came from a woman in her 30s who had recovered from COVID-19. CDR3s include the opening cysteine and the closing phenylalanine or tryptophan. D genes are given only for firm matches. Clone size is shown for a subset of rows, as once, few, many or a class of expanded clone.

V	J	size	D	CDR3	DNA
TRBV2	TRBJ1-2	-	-	CASSGEYSYGYTF	TGTGCCAGCAGTGGCGAGTACTCTTATGGCTACACCTTC
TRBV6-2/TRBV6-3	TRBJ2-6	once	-	CASSDRPGVLTF	TGTGCCAGCAGTGATCGGCCGGGGGTCCTGACTTTC
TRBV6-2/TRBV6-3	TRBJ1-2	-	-	CASSFTTAGVGYTF	TGTGCCAGCAGTTTCACCACCGCGGGCGTTGGCTACACCTTC
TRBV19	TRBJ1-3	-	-	CASSIPQGAGNTIYF	TGTGCCAGTAGTATACCACAGGGCGCTGGAAACACCATATATTTT
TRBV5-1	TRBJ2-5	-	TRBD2	CASGPGLAGLGETQYF	TGCGCCAGCGGACCGGGACTAGCGGGACTTGGGGAGACCCAGTACTTC
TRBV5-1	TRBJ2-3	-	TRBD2	CASSLETSGDTQYF	TGCGCCAGCAGCTTGGAAACTAGCGGGGACACGCAGTATTTT
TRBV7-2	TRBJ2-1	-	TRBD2	CASSIPTSGSEYNEQFF	TGTGCCAGCAGCATCCCGACTAGCGGGAGTGAGTACAATGAGCAGTTCTTC
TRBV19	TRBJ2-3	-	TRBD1	CASRPQGAREDTQYF	TGTGCCAGTAGGCCACAGGGGGCACGAGAGGATACGCAGTATTTT
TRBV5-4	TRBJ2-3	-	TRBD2	CASGTSSATDTQYF	TGTGCCAGCGGGACTAGCAGTGCCACAGATACGCAGTATTTT
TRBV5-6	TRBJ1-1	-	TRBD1	CASSFIGTENPEAFF	TGTGCCAGCAGCTTCATCGGGACAGAGAACCCTGAAGCTTTCTTT
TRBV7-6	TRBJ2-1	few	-	CASSPRLAQGYNEQFF	TGTGCCAGCAGCCCGAGACTAGCCCAGGGGTACAATGAGCAGTTCTTC
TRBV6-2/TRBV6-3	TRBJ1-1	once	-	CASSWGVNTEAFF	TGTGCCAGCAGTTGGGGGGTGAACACTGAAGCTTTCTTT
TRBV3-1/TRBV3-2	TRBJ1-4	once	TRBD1	CASSQLTGPNEKLFF	TGTGCCAGCAGCCAGTTGACAGGGCCTAATGAAAAACTGTTTTTT